The entry below gives a single T cell receptor (beta chain) sequence along with its context. The ends were cut back, 4 bases at V and 3 bases at J, with 19 bases in the middle. In germline, CDR1 is LGHDT, CDR2 YNNKEL (reference sequence). The length of the CDR3 is 17 residues. Assignments of participants to cohorts depended upon their own reported clinical history. In the original analysis: Cell counts per sample came from amplifying reference gene primers. Assay: immunoSEQ multiplex PCR; the TCRdb copy retains only in-frame clones and omits some. Clone size and the V and J calls come from that table; the DNA yielded D and trimming. This repertoire shows hundreds of thousands of clones, 80% to 90% found once; its top ten account for around 1%. These data belong to a study of blood T cell repertoires in COVID-19. Study-wide background: COVID-19 samples from acute and convalescent phases originated in the United States, Italy and Spain. PBMCs, B-cell-depleted T cells, or T cells were the source of the cDNA or gDNA that made up the material.

V usage is TRBV3-1 (or the pseudogene TRBV3-2) and J usage is TRBJ2-1; perhaps TRBD2 as D (5 bases). Sequencing was done on a sample of PBMCs or T cells enriched from blood (not recorded which). This receptor was obtained from a young man who had recovered from COVID-19. CDR3 residues: CASSLGSSKGYYNEQFF. Written as DNA, the CDR3 is TGTGCCAGCAGCCTCGGATCTAGCAAAGGGTACTACAATGAGCAGTTCTTC.